This T cell receptor (beta chain) came from a study of vaccination effects on CD4 cells after COVID-19. Method: immunoSEQ multiplex PCR; TCRdb's copy keeps in-frame clones and lacks some. Of 70,000 or so clones in the sample, 60% to 85% were seen once. Viral peptide pools were used in the ViraFEST assay to expand antigen-specific CD4+ T cells, and sequencing came afterward. Researchers isolated CD4+ T cells once about eleven days of culture had elapsed. Vaccinees lacked prior SARS-CoV-2 infection and tested negative for nucleocapsid antibodies. Germline CDR1 SGHAT, CDR2 FQNNGV. With V trimmed by 5 bases and J by 4 bases, 7 bases remained unmatched. The CDR3 contains 15 residues. Worth noting for this clone: Its target is not known.

The chain links TRBV11-2 to TRBJ2-1, with 8 bases identical to TRBD2. This TCR was sampled from a human donor who received a COVID-19 vaccine. Sequencing was performed on CD4+ T cells from PBMCs cultured with SARS-CoV-2 spike peptides, taken before COVID-19 vaccination. The CDR3 sequence: CASSPVAGLYNEQFF. CDR3 sequence (DNA): TGTGCCAGCAGCCCCGTAGCGGGGTTATACAATGAGCAGTTCTTC. The full variable domain, with the rest looked up from reference TRBV11-2 and TRBJ2-1, is EAGVAQSPRYKIIEKRQSVAFWCNPISGHATLYWYQQILGQGPKLLIQFQNNGVVDDSQLPKDRFSAERLKGVDSTLKIQPAKLEDSAVYLCASSPVAGLYNEQFFGPGTRLTVL.